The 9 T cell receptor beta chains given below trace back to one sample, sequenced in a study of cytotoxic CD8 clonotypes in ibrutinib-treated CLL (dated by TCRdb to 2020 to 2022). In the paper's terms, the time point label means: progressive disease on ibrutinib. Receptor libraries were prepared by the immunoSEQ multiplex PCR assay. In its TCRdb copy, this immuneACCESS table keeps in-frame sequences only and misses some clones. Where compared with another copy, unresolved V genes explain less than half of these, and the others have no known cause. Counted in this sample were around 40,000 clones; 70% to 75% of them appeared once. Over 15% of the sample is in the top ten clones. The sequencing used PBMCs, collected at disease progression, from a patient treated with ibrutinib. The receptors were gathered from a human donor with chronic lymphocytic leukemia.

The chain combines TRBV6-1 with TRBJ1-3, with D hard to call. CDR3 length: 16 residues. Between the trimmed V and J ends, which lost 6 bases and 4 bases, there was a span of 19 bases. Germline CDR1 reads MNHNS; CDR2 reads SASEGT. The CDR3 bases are TGTGCCAGCAGCGAACAACCGGCGGGCGTCGGAAACACCATATATTTT. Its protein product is CASSEQPAGVGNTIYF.

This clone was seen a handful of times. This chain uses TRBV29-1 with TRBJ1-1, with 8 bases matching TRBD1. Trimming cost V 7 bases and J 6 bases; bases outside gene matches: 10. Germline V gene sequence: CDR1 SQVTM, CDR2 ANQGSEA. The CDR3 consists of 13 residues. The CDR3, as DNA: TGCAGCGCCCGGACAGGGTCCATCCCTGAAGCTTTCTTT. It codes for CSARTGSIPEAFF.

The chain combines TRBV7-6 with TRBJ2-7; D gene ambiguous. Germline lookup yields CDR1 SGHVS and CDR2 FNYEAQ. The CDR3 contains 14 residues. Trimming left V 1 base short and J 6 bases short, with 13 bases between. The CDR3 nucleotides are TGTGCCAGCAGCTTAGTACAAACCTGGGGCGAGCAGTACTTC. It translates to CASSLVQTWGEQYF.

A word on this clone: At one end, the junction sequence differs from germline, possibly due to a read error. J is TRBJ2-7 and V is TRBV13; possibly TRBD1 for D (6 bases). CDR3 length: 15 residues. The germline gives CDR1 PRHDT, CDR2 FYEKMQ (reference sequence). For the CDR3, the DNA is TGTGCCAGCAGCTTATCACAGGGCCCGACCTACGGGCAGTACTTC. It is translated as CASSLSQGPTYGQYF. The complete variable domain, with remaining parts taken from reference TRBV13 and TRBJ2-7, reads AAGVIQSPRHLIKEKRETATLKCYPIPRHDTVYWYQQGPGQDPQFLISFYEKMQSDKGSIPDRFSAQQFSDYHSELNMSSLELGDSALYFCASSLSQGPTYGQYFGPGTRLTVT.

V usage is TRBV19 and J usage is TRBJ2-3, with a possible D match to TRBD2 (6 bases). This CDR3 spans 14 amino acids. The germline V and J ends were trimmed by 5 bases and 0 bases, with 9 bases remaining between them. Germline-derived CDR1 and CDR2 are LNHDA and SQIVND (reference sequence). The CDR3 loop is CASSLGTSTDTQYF. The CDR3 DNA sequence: TGTGCCAGTAGTTTAGGGACTAGCACAGATACGCAGTATTTT.

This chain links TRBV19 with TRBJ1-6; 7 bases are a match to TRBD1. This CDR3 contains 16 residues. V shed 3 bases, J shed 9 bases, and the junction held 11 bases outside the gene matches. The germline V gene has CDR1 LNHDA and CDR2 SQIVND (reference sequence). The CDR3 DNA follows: TGTGCCAGTAGTATTCTTCAGGGACAGTGGGGTTCACCCCTCCACTTT. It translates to CASSILQGQWGSPLHF. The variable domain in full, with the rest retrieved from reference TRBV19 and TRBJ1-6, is DGGITQSPKYLFRKEGQNVTLSCEQNLNHDAMYWYRQDPGQGLRLIYYSQIVNDFQKGDIAEGYSVSREKKESFPLTVTSAQKNPTAFYLCASSILQGQWGSPLHFGNGTRLTVT.

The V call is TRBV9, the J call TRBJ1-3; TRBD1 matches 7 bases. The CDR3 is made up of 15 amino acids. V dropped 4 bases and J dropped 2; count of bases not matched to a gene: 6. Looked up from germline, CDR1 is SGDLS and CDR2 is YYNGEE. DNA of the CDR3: TGTGCCAGCAGCTTTAGCCAGGGGGCTGGAAACACCATATATTTT. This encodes CASSFSQGAGNTIYF.

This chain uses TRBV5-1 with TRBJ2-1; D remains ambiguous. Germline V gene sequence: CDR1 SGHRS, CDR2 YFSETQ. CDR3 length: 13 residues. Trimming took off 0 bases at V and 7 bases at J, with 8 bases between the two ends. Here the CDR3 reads CASSLGWDNEQFF. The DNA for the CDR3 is TGCGCCAGCAGCTTGGGTTGGGATAATGAGCAGTTCTTC.

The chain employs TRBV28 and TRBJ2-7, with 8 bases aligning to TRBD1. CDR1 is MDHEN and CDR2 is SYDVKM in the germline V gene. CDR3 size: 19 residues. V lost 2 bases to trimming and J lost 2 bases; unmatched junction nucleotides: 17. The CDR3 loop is CASSLTPSRNRDRTYEQYF. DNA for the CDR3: TGTGCCAGCAGTTTAACCCCATCAAGAAACCGGGACAGGACCTACGAGCAGTACTTC. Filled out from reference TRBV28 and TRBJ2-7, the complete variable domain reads DVKVTQSSRYLVKRTGEKVFLECVQDMDHENMFWYRQDPGLGLRLIYFSYDVKMKEKGDIPEGYSVSREKKERFSLILESASTNQTSMYLCASSLTPSRNRDRTYEQYFGPGTRLTVT.